The source of this T cell receptor (beta chain) is a study of tissue T cells after allogeneic stem cell transplantation. There are 14 residues in the CDR3. Looked up from germline, CDR1 is SEHNR and CDR2 is FQNEAQ (reference sequence). V lost 1 base and J 12 bases, leaving 19 bases between the germline ends. Clones were read by immunoSEQ multiplex PCR, and TCRdb kept only the in-frame ones, dropping some. Counted here are about 3,900 clones, roughly three fifths occurring once; the ten biggest clones make up 25% to 30%. Study findings and constraints: Shared clones across patients were few; motif clustering revealed tissue-specific shared signatures. Anatomically similar tissues had similar TCR repertoires within each patient. Alloreactivity or antigen specificity of tissue TCRs was not determined; some clones might be host cells.

The table lists this clone with a count of one. Its matching antigen is unknown. The TCR was taken from a male donor aged 60 or over with lung cancer. This specimen was tissue from the ileum, taken at autopsy. The J gene is TRBJ2-7, the V gene TRBV7-9, with TRBD1 as a possible D gene (6 bases). CDR3 coding DNA: TGTGCCAGCAGCTTAGGGGCTGGGGGCGGTTTAATGTACTTC. It specifies CASSLGAGGGLMYF.